A single sample gave rise to the 21 T cell receptor beta chains below, sequenced in a study of PD-1 blockade in classical Hodgkin lymphoma. Time point specified: newly diagnosed, previously untreated cHL patient sample. Out of thawed PBMCs, magnetic negative selection purified CD4+ T cells. Assay: immunoSEQ multiplex PCR; the TCRdb copy retains only in-frame clones and omits some. The sample holds tens of thousands of clones, 75% to 90% seen once. The source material was CD4+ T cells from blood. All receptors come from a human donor with classical Hodgkin lymphoma.

DNA of the CDR3: TGTGCCAGCAGCCGAGCCGTCGTTTCACCCCTCCACTTT. Its protein product is CASSRAVVSPLHF. The chain is built from TRBV14 and TRBJ1-6; D gene ambiguous. The CDR3 spans 13 residues. CDR1 is SGHDN, CDR2 FVKESK, per germline. V was cut by 4 bases and J by 9 bases, with 10 bases left in between.

The chain uses TRBV4-3 and TRBJ2-3, with D possibly matching TRBD1 (6 bases). Trimming pared 4 bases from V and 2 bases from J, leaving 13 bases between. The germline V gene has CDR1 LGHNA and CDR2 YSLEER. The CDR3 consists of 15 residues. In DNA form, the CDR3 reads TGCGCCAGCAGCCCTAAACCGGGACACACAGATACGCAGTATTTT. Translation gives CASSPKPGHTDTQYF.

The chain uses TRBV27 and TRBJ2-7, with D tentatively TRBD1 (5 bases). Germline-derived CDR1 and CDR2 are MNHEY and SMNVEV (reference sequence). The CDR3 loop spans 16 amino acids. Trimming stripped 6 bases from V and 6 bases from J, with 24 bases between. The CDR3 here is CASSRPLGGALGEQYF. In DNA form, the CDR3 reads TGTGCCAGCAGCCGACCTTTAGGTGGGGCGCTTGGCGAGCAGTACTTC.

The chain uses TRBV5-1 and TRBJ2-2, with TRBD1 identical over 8 bases. This CDR3 region has 15 residues. The V and J ends lost 5 bases and 3 bases, in that order; junction bases with no gene match: 6. Germline CDR1 is SGHRS and CDR2 is YFSETQ. CDR3 coding DNA: TGCGCCAGCAGAAGACAGGGGCGAGACACCGGGGAGCTGTTTTTT. As protein: CASRRQGRDTGELFF. Based on the CDR3 plus reference TRBV5-1 and TRBJ2-2, the full variable domain is KAGVTQTPRYLIKTRGQQVTLSCSPISGHRSVSWYQQTPGQGLQFLFEYFSETQRNKGNFPGRFSGRQFSNSRSEMNVSTLELGDSALYLCASRRQGRDTGELFFGEGSRLTVL.

With regard to this clone: Other DNA sequences in the same sample also yield this CDR3. This rearrangement joins TRBV5-1 to TRBJ2-1; D not resolved. Germline V gene lookup returns CDR1 SGHRS and CDR2 YFSETQ. The CDR3 is made up of 14 amino acids. V lost 0 bases and J 4 bases, leaving 8 bases between the germline ends. The CDR3 coding sequence is TGCGCCAGCAGCTTGGAGGATCAGTACAATGAGCAGTTCTTC. This sequence encodes CASSLEDQYNEQFF.

The chain couples TRBV7-9 to TRBJ1-2; TRBD1 matches 11 bases. Germline loops: CDR1 SEHNR, CDR2 FQNEAQ (reference sequence). J lost 4 bases, V lost 2 bases, and 3 bases had no gene match. CDR3 size: 15 residues. The CDR3 DNA reads as TGTGCCAGCAGCTTACCCGGGACAGGGGGCTATGGCTACACCTTC. Translated: CASSLPGTGGYGYTF.

This clone was counted between two and nine times. The CDR3, as DNA: TGTGCTCCCGGGGCTGGGCCGAACACTGAAGCTTTCTTT. The encoded protein is CAPGAGPNTEAFF. This chain links TRBV7-9 with TRBJ1-1; possibly TRBD1 for D (5 bases). Per germline, CDR1 SEHNR and CDR2 FQNEAQ (reference sequence). The length of the CDR3 is 13 residues.

A single count supports this clone. The chain carries TRBV9 and TRBJ2-1; 10 bases match TRBD2. After removal of 7 bases from V and 0 bases from J, the junction contained 4 bases not matched to a gene. The CDR3 is made up of 15 amino acids. CDR1 and CDR2 (germline): SGDLS, YYNGEE. The CDR3 coding sequence is TGTGCCAGCGCGGAGCGGGGGGGCTCCTACAATGAGCAGTTCTTC. Its protein product is CASAERGGSYNEQFF.

This chain uses TRBV11-3 with TRBJ2-7, with 10 bases lining up with TRBD2. CDR1 SGHNT and CDR2 YENEEA come from the germline V gene. J gave up 8 bases and V 1 base, and 8 bases lay outside the gene matches. There are 15 residues in the CDR3. The DNA for the CDR3 is TGTGCCAGCAGCTTAGCGCTAGCGGGAGTAACCCAGCAGTACTTC. Its protein product is CASSLALAGVTQQYF.

The V and J genes are TRBV4-3 and TRBJ2-2, with D perhaps matching TRBD1 or TRBD2 (6 bases each). Per germline, CDR1 LGHNA and CDR2 YSLEER. The V gene lost 2 bases and the J gene lost 3 bases, with 16 bases spanning the gap. This CDR3 comprises 17 residues. The CDR3 bases are TGCGCCAGCAGCCAAAGATTCGGGGGCAGCTACACCGGGGAGCTGTTTTTT. As protein: CASSQRFGGSYTGELFF.

The chain combines TRBV30 with TRBJ2-1; D might be TRBD1 or TRBD2, each matching 5 bases. The V gene lost 8 bases and the J gene lost 8 bases, with 22 bases spanning the gap. This CDR3 has 14 residues. Germline CDR1 and CDR2: GTSNPN and SVGIG (reference sequence). For the CDR3, the DNA is TGTGCCCGCCGGGACCTGGGGATGGGTGATGAGCAGTTCTTC. Translated: CARRDLGMGDEQFF.

This clone was detected once. This sequence joins TRBV18 and TRBJ2-1, with D perhaps matching TRBD2 (5 bases). The CDR3 has 12 amino acids. Trimming removed 3 bases at V and 10 bases at J, with 10 bases between. CDR1 KGHSH and CDR2 LQKENI come from the germline V gene. CDR3 sequence (DNA): TGTGCCAGCTCACCCATAACGGGGGAGCAGTTCTTC. Translating gives CASSPITGEQFF.

The chain joins TRBV30 to TRBJ2-1, with a tentative D call TRBD1 (5 bases). The V end was cut by 1 base, the J end by 9 bases, with 19 bases between. Germline V gene data show CDR1 as GTSNPN and CDR2 as SVGIG (reference sequence). The CDR3 covers 15 residues. In nucleotides, the CDR3 is TGTGCCTGGAGTGACCCAGGGAAGTTTAAGGGTGAGCAGTTCTTC. Translated, it gives CAWSDPGKFKGEQFF.

The chain's CDR3 is CASSEEKGRRHQPQHF. CDR3 coding DNA: TGTGCCAGCAGTGAAGAAAAGGGGCGCAGGCATCAGCCCCAGCATTTT. The chain has TRBV2 and TRBJ1-5; perhaps TRBD1 as D (5 bases). Germline loops: CDR1 SNHLY, CDR2 FYNNEI. The ends were cut back, 1 base at V and 5 bases at J, with 15 bases in the middle. The CDR3 sequence is 16 residues long.

V is TRBV20-1 and J is TRBJ1-1, with D possibly being TRBD1 (6 bases). Germline CDR1 and CDR2: DFQATT and SNEGSKA (reference sequence). Between the trimmed V and J ends, which lost 2 bases and 10 bases, there was a span of 8 bases. The CDR3 spans 10 residues. The CDR3 is CSARSGAAFF. DNA for the CDR3: TGCAGTGCTAGATCGGGGGCAGCTTTCTTT.

The chain recombines TRBV30 with TRBJ2-6; D unresolved. The length of the CDR3 is 13 residues. From germline, CDR1 is GTSNPN and CDR2 SVGIG (reference sequence). This CDR3 is CSGSLSGANVLTF. CDR3 in DNA: TGTTCCGGGTCACTCTCTGGGGCCAACGTCCTGACTTTC.

The V call is TRBV5-1, the J call TRBJ2-7; 8 bases agree with TRBD1. V was pared by 2 bases and J by 2 bases, with 6 bases of the junction left unmatched. The germline V gene encodes CDR1 SGHRS and CDR2 YFSETQ. The CDR3 length is 15 residues. In nucleotides, the CDR3 is TGCGCCAGCAGCTTAGCCCGGGACAGGACCTACGAGCAGTACTTC. It is translated as CASSLARDRTYEQYF.

The rearrangement joins TRBV7-2 to TRBJ1-5, with D perhaps TRBD1 (5 bases). The CDR3 loop spans 15 amino acids. The germline V and J ends were trimmed by 1 base and 4 bases, with 11 bases remaining between them. Looked up from germline, CDR1 is SGHTA and CDR2 is FQGNSA. CDR3 DNA sequence: TGTGCCAGCAGCTTAGGTGGGGGATGGAATCAGCCCCAGCATTTT. Its protein is CASSLGGGWNQPQHF.

This clone has only a few counts. The chain employs TRBV5-6 and TRBJ1-5; D gene unclear. Germline-derived CDR1 and CDR2 are SGHDT and YYEEEE. This CDR3 is 16 amino acids long. Trimming cost V 1 base and J 0 bases, with 11 bases left between them. The chain's CDR3 is CASSLSPGGSNQPQHF. The CDR3 DNA follows: TGTGCCAGCAGCTTGTCTCCGGGCGGTAGCAATCAGCCCCAGCATTTT.

V and J are TRBV10-3 and TRBJ1-5; D ambiguous. V was trimmed by 0 bases and J by 5 bases, leaving 14 bases between them. This CDR3 is built from 16 residues. Germline assignment: CDR1 ENHRY and CDR2 SYGVKD. The CDR3: CAISESRGYSDQPQHF. In nucleotides, the CDR3 is TGTGCCATCAGTGAGTCCCGAGGGTACAGCGATCAGCCCCAGCATTTT.

The chain recombines TRBV5-1 with TRBJ1-3; D remains ambiguous. Deletions cut 4 bases from V and 4 bases from J, with 12 bases between. The CDR3 has 14 amino acids. Looked up from germline, CDR1 is SGHRS and CDR2 is YFSETQ. In DNA form, the CDR3 reads TGCGCCAGCAGCGACAACCGCGGGGGAAACACCATATATTTT. Amino acid sequence: CASSDNRGGNTIYF. The full variable domain, rest sourced from reference TRBV5-1 and TRBJ1-3, is KAGVTQTPRYLIKTRGQQVTLSCSPISGHRSVSWYQQTPGQGLQFLFEYFSETQRNKGNFPGRFSGRQFSNSRSEMNVSTLELGDSALYLCASSDNRGGNTIYFGEGSWLTVV.